The clone carrying this TCR beta chain was seen only once. Some clones are missing from TCRdb's copy, which holds only in-frame ones; the method was immunoSEQ multiplex PCR. Among 150,000 or so clones listed, roughly 90% were seen once. V was clipped by 4 bases and J by 2 bases, with 18 bases between them. Germline-derived CDR1 and CDR2 are SQVTM and ANQGSEA. The CDR3 extends over 16 amino acids. The source of the sample is a study of control samples from healthy donors and cancer patients. Specimen: blood. The J gene is TRBJ2-1, the V gene TRBV29-1; TRBD2 might be the D (6 bases). The origin of this receptor is a man aged 25 to 45 in good health. The CDR3 nucleotides read TGCAGCGTTGCACCTCAGGCGGGGTCAACCTACAATGAGCAGTTCTTC. Amino acid sequence: CSVAPQAGSTYNEQFF.